This paragraph covers one TCR beta chain sequence. This CDR3 comprises 13 residues. The V gene end was trimmed by 9 bases and the J gene end by 1 base; junction bases not matched to a gene: 5. Per the germline V gene, CDR1 is SNHLY and CDR2 is FYNNEI. The data stem from a study of blood T cell repertoires in COVID-19. Assay: immunoSEQ multiplex PCR; the TCRdb copy retains only in-frame clones and omits some. The sample consists of about 200,000 clones, roughly nine tenths of them appearing once. The rearrangement links TRBV2 to TRBJ2-5; TRBD1 matches 7 bases. The origin of this receptor is a woman aged 65 to 85 with acute or convalescent COVID-19. The sample comprised peripheral blood. In DNA form, the CDR3 reads TGTGCCAGTAAAAGACAGGGCCAAGAGACCCAGTACTTC. Translated, it gives CASKRQGQETQYF.